This is a list of T cell receptor beta chains from one sample in a study of spatial heterogeneity in lung cancer. TCRdb processed the 5' RACE reads anew with MiXCR; each CDR3 protein has one entry. The sample records 35,000 to 45,000 distinct CDR3 sequences, roughly 5.5% being singletons. This material consisted of PBMCs, taken at surgery. The receptors come from a female donor with early-stage non-small cell lung cancer. Both conserved end residues are part of each CDR3.

J gene: TRBJ2-7; V gene: TRBV7-9; CDR3 protein: CASSLVGTHEQYF
J gene: TRBJ2-5; V gene: TRBV29-1; CDR3 protein: CSVEAGRETQYF
J gene: TRBJ1-1; V gene: TRBV4-3; CDR3 protein: CASSLNRDLAAWPEAFF
J gene: TRBJ2-3; V gene: TRBV7-2; CDR3 protein: CASSPRQGGSTDTQYF
J gene: TRBJ2-5; V gene: TRBV20-1; CDR3 protein: CSARYGLQETQYF
J gene: TRBJ1-1; V gene: TRBV11-2; CDR3 protein: CASSLFDRGGLTEAFF
J gene: TRBJ1-2; V gene: TRBV5-1; CDR3 protein: CASSFGQGIYGYTF
J gene: TRBJ2-3; V gene: TRBV29-1; CDR3 protein: CSGTITDTQYF
J gene: TRBJ2-1; V gene: TRBV7-2; CDR3 protein: CASSFRWGQEQFF
J gene: TRBJ1-2; V gene: TRBV3-1; CDR3 protein: CASSRSYDGYTF
J gene: TRBJ1-2; V gene: TRBV5-1; CDR3 protein: CASSLGGGADYGYTF
J gene: TRBJ2-5; V gene: TRBV5-4; CDR3 protein: CASSRAGGQETQYF
J gene: TRBJ2-3; V gene: TRBV11-2; CDR3 protein: CASSSRLAGGRQYF
J gene: TRBJ1-1; V gene: TRBV7-8; CDR3 protein: CASSLQPNTEAFF
J gene: TRBJ1-1; V gene: TRBV12-3/TRBV12-4; CDR3 protein: CASSLEGGATEAFF
J gene: TRBJ1-2; V gene: TRBV28; CDR3 protein: CASSLRGAGTYGYTF
J gene: TRBJ1-4; V gene: TRBV20-1; CDR3 protein: CSARQGASNEKLFF
J gene: TRBJ2-7; V gene: TRBV28; CDR3 protein: CASSSGGQFYFEQYF
J gene: TRBJ2-7; V gene: TRBV6-6; CDR3 protein: CASLDNPGEQYF
J gene: TRBJ1-2; V gene: TRBV28; CDR3 protein: CASSLGVMGYTF
J gene: TRBJ2-7; V gene: TRBV11-2; CDR3 protein: CASSLDGEQGVHEQYF
J gene: TRBJ2-3; V gene: TRBV9; CDR3 protein: CASSVFWPGGAAPDTQYF
J gene: TRBJ2-7; V gene: TRBV13; CDR3 protein: CASSLIVTGEQYF
J gene: TRBJ1-5; V gene: TRBV6-1; CDR3 protein: CASSGGQVFSNQPQHF
J gene: TRBJ2-6; V gene: TRBV6-2/TRBV6-3; CDR3 protein: CASSYDESGANVLTF
J gene: TRBJ2-2; V gene: TRBV5-4; CDR3 protein: CASSQAGNTGELFF
J gene: TRBJ1-3; V gene: TRBV2; CDR3 protein: CASSEVTLRSGNTIYF